Each of the 28 T cell receptor beta chains below was sequenced from the same sample in a study of T-cell reconstitution after alpha-beta-depleted transplantation in children. Unique molecular identifiers were built into the TCRbeta library. TCRdb reprocessed the PCR reads with MiXCR, giving one entry per CDR3 protein. The sample includes about 230,000 distinct CDR3 sequences, 9.5% to 15% of them seen just once. Sequences were derived from PBMCs from the stem cell graft donor, sampled from the stem cell graft. Receptors were obtained from a human donor who donated a stem cell graft to a child with acute lymphoblastic leukemia.

Many counts were recorded for this clonotype. This chain connects TRBV5-5 to TRBJ1-1; 7 bases match TRBD1. This CDR3 region has 16 residues. The V segment lost 0 bases and the J segment 5 bases; nucleotides outside the gene matches: 10. From germline, CDR1 is SGHKS and CDR2 YYEKEE (reference sequence). CDR3 in amino acids: CASSLVGLRGLTEAFF. CDR3 DNA: TGTGCCAGCAGCTTGGTCGGTCTCAGGGGGTTGACTGAAGCTTTCTTT. Supplemented by reference TRBV5-5 and TRBJ1-1, the full variable domain reads DAGVTQSPTHLIKTRGQQVTLRCSPISGHKSVSWYQQVLGQGPQFIFQYYEKEERGRGNFPDRFSARQFPNYSSELNVNALLLGDSALYLCASSLVGLRGLTEAFFGQGTRLTVV.

This clonotype appeared many times. This chain's CDR3 is CASSPRGGAWNTGELFF. Here the CDR3 DNA reads TGTGCCAGCAGTCCCCGAGGAGGGGCTTGGAACACCGGGGAGCTGTTTTTT. J is TRBJ2-2 and V is TRBV12-3 or TRBV12-4; D perhaps matches TRBD2 (6 bases). V was trimmed by 5 bases and J by 1 base, leaving 17 bases between them. The CDR3 loop spans 17 amino acids.

Ten or more counts support this clonotype. The chain couples TRBV7-2 to TRBJ2-3, with 8 bases identical to TRBD2. Germline V gives CDR1 SGHTA, CDR2 FQGNSA. The CDR3 sequence is 14 residues long. The V and J ends lost 4 bases and 6 bases, in that order; junction bases with no gene match: 6. As DNA, the CDR3 is TGTGCCAGCAGCTCCGGGACTAGTCGGGATACGCAGTATTTT. Residues: CASSSGTSRDTQYF.

This clonotype was seen ten or more times. The rearrangement joins TRBV18 to TRBJ1-4; maybe TRBD1 (5 bases). V was shortened by 3 bases and J by 0 bases, with 11 bases between the two germline ends. The CDR3 runs 16 residues. Germline CDR1 and CDR2: KGHSH and LQKENI. The CDR3 region is CASSPTEIATNEKLFF. The CDR3 DNA reads TGTGCCAGCTCACCGACAGAAATTGCAACTAATGAAAAACTGTTTTTT.

Many counts were recorded for this clonotype. This chain uses TRBV28 with TRBJ1-1; 7 bases align to TRBD1. CDR3 length equals 17 residues. The J segment lost 1 base and the V segment lost 4 bases, leaving 12 bases of the junction unmatched. Looked up from germline, CDR1 is MDHEN and CDR2 is SYDVKM. CDR3 region: CASSSYRGGTANTEAFF. For the CDR3, the DNA is TGTGCCAGCAGTTCCTACCGCGGAGGGACAGCGAACACTGAAGCTTTCTTT.

This clonotype was detected ten times or more. The CDR3 region has the DNA TGTGCCAGCAGAGACCATACGGCAGGGATGGAGACCCAGTACTTC. Its protein is CASRDHTAGMETQYF. The chain combines TRBV25-1 with TRBJ2-5; tentative D call: TRBD1 (5 bases). CDR1 is MGHDK and CDR2 is SYGVNS in the germline V gene. The CDR3 extends over 15 amino acids. Trimming took 6 bases from V and 5 from J, leaving 19 bases between them.

The chain recombines TRBV4-3 with TRBJ2-1; D possibly corresponds to TRBD1 (6 bases). V was clipped by 4 bases and J by 8 bases, with 15 bases between them. The germline V gene encodes CDR1 LGHNA and CDR2 YSLEER. The length of the CDR3 is 14 residues. CDR3 coding DNA: TGCGCCAGCAGCCCTGGGACCCCAGGGGATGAGCAGTTCTTC. It specifies CASSPGTPGDEQFF.

This clonotype was picked up many times. The J gene is TRBJ1-1, the V gene TRBV6-5, with 7 bases matching TRBD1. Trimming removed 0 bases from V and 5 bases from J; junction bases left unmatched: 6. The CDR3 is 15 residues long. The germline V gene encodes CDR1 MNHEY and CDR2 SVGAGI. The CDR3 DNA sequence: TGTGCCAGCAGTTACTCTGGGGCAGGGGGAACTGAAGCTTTCTTT. This translates into CASSYSGAGGTEAFF.

This clonotype was counted at least ten times. The V and J genes are TRBV5-5 and TRBJ1-2, with TRBD1 as a possible D gene (5 bases). Germline V gives CDR1 SGHKS, CDR2 YYEKEE (reference sequence). Between the trimmed V and J ends, which lost 6 bases and 8 bases, there was a span of 14 bases. The CDR3 totals 12 residues. The CDR3 bases are TGTGCCAGCAACCTCGGGGCAGAGGGCTACACCTTC. It translates to CASNLGAEGYTF. Complete variable domain (other parts from reference TRBV5-5 and TRBJ1-2): DAGVTQSPTHLIKTRGQQVTLRCSPISGHKSVSWYQQVLGQGPQFIFQYYEKEERGRGNFPDRFSARQFPNYSSELNVNALLLGDSALYLCASNLGAEGYTFGSGTRLTVV.

This clonotype came up many times. This chain joins TRBV27 and TRBJ2-3; TRBD1 matches 8 bases. V lost 1 base to trimming and J lost 8 bases; unmatched junction nucleotides: 11. CDR3 size: 16 residues. Germline V CDR1 and CDR2: MNHEY, SMNVEV (reference sequence). The CDR3 nucleotides read TGTGCCAGCAGTTTATTATGGGGACAGGTGAAATTTACGCAGTATTTT. Translation gives CASSLLWGQVKFTQYF.

This clonotype was observed at least ten times. The rearrangement joins TRBV20-1 to TRBJ1-2; 8 bases align to TRBD1. V was clipped by 0 bases and J by 8 bases; unmatched bases: 11. The CDR3 is 15 residues long. Germline V CDR1 and CDR2: DFQATT, SNEGSKA (reference sequence). CDR3 nucleotide sequence: TGCAGTGCTAGAGATCGAACACCAGGGGGCGGCGGCTACACCTTC. This sequence encodes CSARDRTPGGGGYTF.

This clonotype was observed many times. The V and J genes are TRBV9 and TRBJ2-1; TRBD2 agrees at 13 bases. Losses at the gene ends were 6 bases for V and 4 bases for J; bases not matched to a gene: 4. The CDR3 consists of 15 residues. Looked up from germline, CDR1 is SGDLS and CDR2 is YYNGEE. CDR3 sequence (DNA): TGTGCCAGCAACACGGGACTAGCGGGATACAATGAGCAGTTCTTC. It translates to CASNTGLAGYNEQFF.

This clonotype was counted many times. The chain recombines TRBV7-2 with TRBJ2-7; TRBD1 might be the D (5 bases). With 2 bases removed from V and 3 bases from J, the gap between germline ends came to 11 bases. The CDR3 totals 14 residues. The germline V gene has CDR1 SGHTA and CDR2 FQGNSA. The CDR3 protein is CASSLKAGYYEQYF. The CDR3 bases are TGTGCCAGCAGCTTAAAGGCAGGGTACTACGAGCAGTACTTC.

The rearrangement links TRBV6-2 or TRBV6-3 to TRBJ1-1; no clear D. This CDR3 is 14 amino acids long. V lost 1 base to trimming and J lost 4 bases, with 10 bases between them. CDR1 is MNHEY, CDR2 SVGEGT, per germline. The CDR3 DNA is TGTGCCAGCAGTTACTATTTCACGAGCACTGAAGCTTTCTTT. This encodes CASSYYFTSTEAFF.

This clonotype was observed many times. The V gene is TRBV20-1, the J gene TRBJ2-2, with D tentatively TRBD2 (6 bases). Trimming took 3 bases from V and 3 from J, leaving 14 bases between them. The CDR3 extends over 15 amino acids. CDR1 and CDR2 from the germline V gene are DFQATT and SNEGSKA (reference sequence). CDR3 sequence reads: CSASSGVWDTGELFF. In DNA form, the CDR3 reads TGCAGTGCTAGCTCGGGGGTTTGGGACACCGGGGAGCTGTTTTTT.

This clonotype has ten or more counts. The gene calls are TRBV7-2 and TRBJ2-3; TRBD2 matches at 8 bases. The V gene's germline CDR1 is SGHTA and CDR2 FQGNSA. The V segment lost 2 bases and the J segment 2 bases; nucleotides outside the gene matches: 6. The CDR3 is 16 residues long. CDR3 residues: CASSLTGGGYTDTQYF. Written as DNA, the CDR3 is TGTGCCAGCAGCTTAACTGGCGGGGGGTACACAGATACGCAGTATTTT.

The table lists this clonotype with many counts. The V and J genes are TRBV12-3 or TRBV12-4 and TRBJ1-1; possible D gene TRBD1, 5 bases. Trimming took off 7 bases at V and 6 bases at J, with 12 bases between the two ends. The CDR3 length is 12 residues. The CDR3 DNA follows: TGTGCCAGCAAGGGGCTGTTGGCTGAAGCTTTCTTT. It yields the protein CASKGLLAEAFF.

At least ten counts were recorded for this clonotype. This rearrangement joins TRBV28 to TRBJ1-5; 8 positions agree with TRBD1. J gave up 8 bases and V 3 bases, and 18 bases lay outside the gene matches. The germline CDR1 and CDR2 sequences are MDHEN and SYDVKM. The CDR3 has 18 residues. The CDR3 here is CASSLDRVVQGGLEPQHF. The CDR3 DNA follows: TGTGCCAGCAGTTTGGATCGTGTTGTACAGGGGGGATTGGAGCCCCAGCATTTT.

This clonotype was seen ten or more times. The chain employs TRBV7-2 and TRBJ2-7; 10 bases map to TRBD2. The CDR3 has 15 residues. Losses at the gene ends were 2 bases for V and 2 bases for J; bases not matched to a gene: 3. Germline lookup yields CDR1 SGHTA and CDR2 FQGNSA. The CDR3 DNA reads as TGTGCCAGCAGCTTAAAGCGGGAGGGCCCCTACGAGCAGTACTTC. This codes for CASSLKREGPYEQYF.

This clonotype came up many times. The chain links TRBV28 to TRBJ2-2; no clear D gene. The V gene lost 8 bases and the J gene lost 7 bases, with 8 bases spanning the gap. The CDR3 has 11 residues. CDR1 and CDR2 (germline): MDHEN, SYDVKM. The CDR3 region is CASGNGGELFF. CDR3 sequence (DNA): TGTGCCAGCGGAAACGGCGGGGAGCTGTTTTTT.

This clonotype was recorded at least ten times. This sequence joins TRBV6-4 and TRBJ2-1, with TRBD2 matching 8 bases. The CDR3 loop spans 16 amino acids. CDR1 is MRHNA, CDR2 SNTAGT, per germline. V gave up 6 bases and J gave up 0 bases; unmatched junction bases: 7. The CDR3 DNA follows: TGTGCCAGCAGGCACACTAGCGGTAGCTCCTACAATGAGCAGTTCTTC. It encodes CASRHTSGSSYNEQFF.

This clonotype was seen a handful of times. This chain links TRBV12-3 or TRBV12-4 with TRBJ2-5, with 7 positions matching TRBD1. CDR3 length: 16 amino acids. Trimming cost V 3 bases and J 1 base; bases outside gene matches: 8. The CDR3 region is CASSFGQAAPQETQYF. As DNA, the CDR3 is TGTGCCAGCAGTTTCGGACAGGCGGCACCCCAAGAGACCCAGTACTTC.

This chain links TRBV7-9 with TRBJ1-1; weak D call: TRBD1 (5 bases). Germline V gene lookup returns CDR1 SEHNR and CDR2 FQNEAQ (reference sequence). The CDR3 sequence is 17 residues long. The V gene lost 5 bases and the J gene lost 5 bases, with 24 bases spanning the gap. The CDR3 loop is CASSPGGSGRKRTEAFF. In DNA form, the CDR3 reads TGTGCCAGCAGCCCTGGGGGATCGGGACGGAAGAGGACTGAAGCTTTCTTT.

This clonotype was recorded at least ten times. V and J are TRBV21-1 and TRBJ1-6; the table's D call of TRBD1 was not tested on the DNA. TRBV21-1 is termed a pseudogene. The length of the CDR3 is 15 residues. The CDR3 loop is CASSDRDIARSPLHF. In DNA, the CDR3 is TGTGCCAGCAGCGACCGGGACATTGCCCGTTCACCCCTCCACTTT.

This clonotype was observed at least ten times. The V and J genes are TRBV7-3 and TRBJ1-5, with TRBD1 matching over 7 bases. This CDR3 region has 16 residues. The V and J ends lost 7 bases and 0 bases, in that order; junction bases with no gene match: 9. CDR1 and CDR2 (germline): SGHTA, FQGTGA. CDR3 nucleotide sequence: TGTGCCAGCACCCTCGACAGGGACTGTAGCAATCAGCCCCAGCATTTT. It codes for CASTLDRDCSNQPQHF. The whole variable domain, remainder taken from reference TRBV7-3 and TRBJ1-5, is GAGVSQTPSNKVTEKGKYVELRCDPISGHTALYWYRQSLGQGPEFLIYFQGTGAADDSGLPNDRFFAVRPEGSVSTLKIQRTERGDSAVYLCASTLDRDCSNQPQHFGDGTRLSIL.

This clonotype appeared many times. The chain recombines TRBV28 with TRBJ2-7; TRBD2 might be the D (5 bases). CDR1 MDHEN and CDR2 SYDVKM come from the germline V gene. The CDR3 consists of 14 residues. The ends were cut back, 7 bases at V and 3 bases at J, with 16 bases in the middle. The CDR3 DNA is TGTGCCAGCACGACGACCTTGGGAGACTACGAGCAGTACTTC. The encoded protein is CASTTTLGDYEQYF.

Ten or more counts support this clonotype. The V gene is TRBV28, the J gene TRBJ2-2; TRBD1 or TRBD2 may be the D gene (6 bases each). Germline V gene data show CDR1 as MDHEN and CDR2 as SYDVKM. This CDR3 has 16 residues. Deletions cut 6 bases from V and 5 bases from J, with 19 bases between. CDR3 amino acids: CASRTGGGPVTGELFF. The CDR3 bases are TGTGCCAGCAGGACCGGAGGGGGGCCGGTGACCGGGGAGCTGTTTTTT.

J is TRBJ2-3 and V is TRBV5-1; D perhaps matches TRBD2 (6 bases). From germline, CDR1 is SGHRS and CDR2 YFSETQ. Trimming pared 2 bases from V and 0 bases from J, leaving 7 bases between. This CDR3 spans 14 amino acids. The CDR3 loop is CASSLGTSTDTQYF. CDR3 coding DNA: TGCGCCAGCAGCTTAGGGACTAGCACAGATACGCAGTATTTT.